This T cell receptor beta chain was recorded in a study of PD-1 blockade in classical Hodgkin lymphoma. The study's findings and limits: Why repertoires differed is undefined; disease activity or prior therapy possibly contributed.

Only in-frame clones appear in the TCRdb table, and some are missing; sequencing was by immunoSEQ multiplex PCR. The data contain under 100,000 clones, about nine tenths of them singletons. CDR3 size: 13 residues. Germline CDR1 SGHVS, CDR2 FNYEAQ. Trimming took 5 bases from V and 12 from J; bases not matched to a gene: 10. Comment on this clone: Its antigen is unknown.

Relapse was seen in all patients after autologous stem cell transplantation, and brentuximab vedotin exposure was variable. The chain carries TRBV7-6 and TRBJ2-3; 8 nucleotides line up with TRBD1. This TCR was recovered from a human donor with classical Hodgkin lymphoma. This specimen was peripheral blood mononuclear cells (PBMCs), taken before the second cycle of nivolumab. CDR3: CASSLRQGTQQYF. CDR3 DNA sequence: TGTGCCAGCAGCCTCAGACAGGGGACGCAACAGTATTTT.